The clone carrying this T cell receptor beta chain came up a few times. No antigen is known for it. This specimen belongs to a study of T-cell memory formation after mild COVID-19. Study-wide background: TCR clusters largely stayed donor specific.

V was clipped by 4 bases and J by 7 bases, with 8 bases between them. The CDR3 totals 12 residues. Germline lookup yields CDR1 SGHTA and CDR2 FQGNSA. TCRdb re-derived calls from the 5' RACE reads in MiXCR, one entry per CDR3 protein. The sample includes hundreds of thousands of distinct CDR3 sequences, 17% of them seen just once. Study-level points and caveats: Contracting CD4+ clones were located mainly in CM and EM, and CD8+ clones in EMRA. There were some responding clones in pre-infection memory, which suggested that cross-reactive memory had joined.

This TCR was recovered from an adult woman who had mild COVID-19 (a few samples of this study predate the infection). Cell type and time point are not known. Sequences were obtained from PBMCs or a T cell subset sorted from them (not recorded which). V and J are TRBV7-2 and TRBJ1-3; no reliable D call. CDR3 nucleotides: TGTGCCAGCAGCTCCCCGGGCAACACCATATATTTT. Its protein is CASSSPGNTIYF.